Listed below are T cell receptor beta chains from one sample, sequenced in a study of high-grade serous ovarian cancer treatment subgroups. Repertoires were generated with immunoSEQ multiplex PCR, while TCRdb's copy carries only in-frame clones and drops some. The table lists thousands of clones, approximately 80% of them singletons. Sequencing was performed on tumor tissue. The receptors come from a human donor with high-grade serous ovarian cancer. CDR3s include the opening cysteine and the closing phenylalanine or tryptophan. The order of the fields is J gene, V gene, clone size, D gene, CDR3 protein, CDR3 DNA. The D gene is left open where the match is weak. Not every row has a clone size; where given, it reads once, few, many or a size class.

j_gene: TRBJ1-4; v_gene: TRBV7-2; abundance: NA; d_gene: NA; CDR3aa: CASSLDFQGPEKLFF; CDR3nt: TGTGCCAGCAGCTTAGATTTCCAGGGTCCCGAAAAACTGTTTTTT
j_gene: TRBJ1-1; v_gene: TRBV10-3; abundance: NA; d_gene: NA; CDR3aa: CAISEGHLTEAFF; CDR3nt: TGTGCCATCAGTGAGGGTCATCTGACTGAAGCTTTCTTT
j_gene: TRBJ1-6; v_gene: TRBV5-6; abundance: NA; d_gene: NA; CDR3aa: CASSLAGVRNSPLHF; CDR3nt: TGTGCCAGCAGCTTGGCGGGGGTTAGGAATTCACCCCTCCACTTT
j_gene: TRBJ1-2; v_gene: TRBV15; abundance: NA; d_gene: NA; CDR3aa: CATSTKRVLGYGYTF; CDR3nt: TGTGCCACCAGCACTAAAAGGGTCCTAGGTTATGGCTACACCTTC
j_gene: TRBJ2-5; v_gene: TRBV7-2; abundance: NA; d_gene: TRBD2; CDR3aa: CASSLVSGGAQETQYF; CDR3nt: TGTGCCAGCAGCTTAGTTAGCGGGGGGGCCCAAGAGACCCAGTACTTC
j_gene: TRBJ1-6; v_gene: TRBV28; abundance: NA; d_gene: NA; CDR3aa: CASSPSGVHWYSPLHF; CDR3nt: TGTGCCAGCAGCCCCAGCGGGGTCCATTGGTATTCACCCCTCCACTTT
j_gene: TRBJ2-7; v_gene: TRBV7-6; abundance: few; d_gene: NA; CDR3aa: CASSLQRGALYEQYF; CDR3nt: TGTGCCAGCAGTCTTCAACGAGGTGCCCTCTACGAGCAGTACTTC
j_gene: TRBJ2-2; v_gene: TRBV27; abundance: once; d_gene: NA; CDR3aa: CASTLSDRNTGELFF; CDR3nt: TGTGCCAGCACGTTATCGGACAGGAACACCGGGGAGCTGTTTTTT
j_gene: TRBJ2-2; v_gene: TRBV29-1; abundance: NA; d_gene: TRBD1; CDR3aa: CSIARDRGKGELFF; CDR3nt: TGCAGCATTGCCCGGGACAGGGGTAAAGGGGAGCTGTTTTTT
j_gene: TRBJ2-1; v_gene: TRBV5-1; abundance: NA; d_gene: NA; CDR3aa: CASSFDGSSYNEQFF; CDR3nt: TGCGCCAGCAGCTTCGATGGTAGCTCCTACAATGAGCAGTTCTTC
j_gene: TRBJ2-3; v_gene: TRBV11-3; abundance: NA; d_gene: NA; CDR3aa: CASSLKAESTDTQYF; CDR3nt: TGTGCCAGCAGCTTAAAGGCAGAGAGCACAGATACGCAGTATTTT